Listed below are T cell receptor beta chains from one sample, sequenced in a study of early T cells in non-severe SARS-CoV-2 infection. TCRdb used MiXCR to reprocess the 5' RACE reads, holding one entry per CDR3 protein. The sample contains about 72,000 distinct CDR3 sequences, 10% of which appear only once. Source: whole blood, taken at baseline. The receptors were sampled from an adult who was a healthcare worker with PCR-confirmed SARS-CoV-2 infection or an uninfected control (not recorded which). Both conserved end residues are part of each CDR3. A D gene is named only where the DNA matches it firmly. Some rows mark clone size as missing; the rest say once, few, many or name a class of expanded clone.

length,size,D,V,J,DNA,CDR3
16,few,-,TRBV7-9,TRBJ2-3,TGTGCCAGCAGCCATAGCCGCTTATCTAGCACAGATACGCAGTATTTT,CASSHSRLSSTDTQYF
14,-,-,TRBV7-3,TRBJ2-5,TGTGCCAGCAGCTTAACAGGTCCCCAAGAGACCCAGTACTTC,CASSLTGPQETQYF
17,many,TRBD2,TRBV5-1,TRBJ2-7,TGCGCCAGCAGCTTGGTCCTAGCGGGGGGCCCTCCCTACGAGCAGTACTTC,CASSLVLAGGPPYEQYF
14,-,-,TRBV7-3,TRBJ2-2,TGTGCCAGCAGCCCGGGATTGGGCACCGGGGAGCTGTTTTTT,CASSPGLGTGELFF
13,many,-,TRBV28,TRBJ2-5,TGTGCCAGCACCGTACCGATAGAGGGGACCCAGTACTTC,CASTVPIEGTQYF
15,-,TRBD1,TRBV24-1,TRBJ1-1,TGTGCCACCCAACCCGGGGACAGCATGAACACTGAAGCTTTCTTT,CATQPGDSMNTEAFF
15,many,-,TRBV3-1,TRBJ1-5,TGTGCCAGCTCCCCATCGTTCGAGAGGTCTCAGCCCCAGCATTTT,CASSPSFERSQPQHF
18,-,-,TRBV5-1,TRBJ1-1,TGCGCCAGCAGCCCGGCCGCTCGGACAGTGAACATTGGGGGTGAAGCTTTCTTT,CASSPAARTVNIGGEAFF
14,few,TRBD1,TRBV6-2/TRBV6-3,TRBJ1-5,TGTGCCAGCAGTGACGACAGGGGTCATCAGCCCCAGCATTTT,CASSDDRGHQPQHF
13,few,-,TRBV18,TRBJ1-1,TGTGCCAGCTCACCGCAGAAGAACACTGAAGCTTTCTTT,CASSPQKNTEAFF
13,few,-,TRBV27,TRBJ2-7,TGTGCCAGCAGTTTGAGAGGGGCCTACGAGCAGTACTTC,CASSLRGAYEQYF
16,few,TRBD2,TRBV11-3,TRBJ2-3,TGTGCCAGCAGCTTCCGGGACTACCCGTCCACAGATACGCAGTATTTT,CASSFRDYPSTDTQYF
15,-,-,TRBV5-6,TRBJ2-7,TGTGCCAGCAGCCTTGGAACGACAAGACCCTACGAGCAGTACTTC,CASSLGTTRPYEQYF
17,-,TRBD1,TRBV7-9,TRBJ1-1,TGTGCCATCCCGCCTGCCGGGACAGGGACCGTTGACACTGAAGCTTTCTTT,CAIPPAGTGTVDTEAFF
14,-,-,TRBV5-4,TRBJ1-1,TGTGCCAGCAGCGGCAGACAGGTCAACACTGAAGCTTTCTTT,CASSGRQVNTEAFF
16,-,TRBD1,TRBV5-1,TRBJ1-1,TGCGCCAGCAGCAAACAAGGGGGCCGGCCTGACACTGAAGCTTTCTTT,CASSKQGGRPDTEAFF
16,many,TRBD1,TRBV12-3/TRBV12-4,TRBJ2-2,TGTGCCAGCAGTACTCGGCGACAGGGCCAAACCGGGGAGCTGTTTTTT,CASSTRRQGQTGELFF
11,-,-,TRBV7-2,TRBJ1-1,TGTGCCAGCAGCGGAAGACGGGAAGCTTTCTTT,CASSGRREAFF
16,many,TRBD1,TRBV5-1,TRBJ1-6,TGCGCCAGCAGTGGGACAGGGGGGTCCTATAATTCACCCCTCCACTTT,CASSGTGGSYNSPLHF
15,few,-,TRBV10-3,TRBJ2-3,TGTGCCATCAGTGAGTCGAACGCCCGCACAGATACGCAGTATTTT,CAISESNARTDTQYF
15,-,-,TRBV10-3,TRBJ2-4,TGTGCCATCAGTGATGAGGGCGCGCCGGAAAACATTCAGTACTTC,CAISDEGAPENIQYF
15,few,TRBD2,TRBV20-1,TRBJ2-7,TGCAGTGCTTCGAGCGGGGGGATCCGTACCTACGAGCAGTACTTC,CSASSGGIRTYEQYF
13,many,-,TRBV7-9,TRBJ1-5,TGTGCCAGCAGTTTACAGGGCAATCAGCCCCAGCATTTT,CASSLQGNQPQHF
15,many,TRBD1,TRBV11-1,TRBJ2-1,TGTGCCAGCAGCTTGGACAGGGGTACCTACAATGAGCAGTTCTTC,CASSLDRGTYNEQFF
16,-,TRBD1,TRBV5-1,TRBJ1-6,TGCGCCAGCAGCACGGCACCGGGACAGGGTAATTCACCCCTCCACTTT,CASSTAPGQGNSPLHF
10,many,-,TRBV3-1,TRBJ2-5,TGTGCCAGCAGCCAAGAGACCCAGTACTTC,CASSQETQYF
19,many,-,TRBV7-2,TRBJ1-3,TGTGCCAGCAGCCCCGATCCCTTCTCGGGGCAAATTTCTGGAAACACCATATATTTT,CASSPDPFSGQISGNTIYF
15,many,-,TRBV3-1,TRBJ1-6,TGTGCCAGCAGCCAAGGCCGAAGGGATAATTCACCCCTCCACTTT,CASSQGRRDNSPLHF
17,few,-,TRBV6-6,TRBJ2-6,TGTGCCAGCACCTCCCGTATCCGCGGGTCGGGGGCCAACGTCCTGACTTTC,CASTSRIRGSGANVLTF
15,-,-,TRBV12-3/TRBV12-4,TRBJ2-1,TGTGCCAGCAGTCCACGTCTTAGCTCCTACAATGAGCAGTTCTTC,CASSPRLSSYNEQFF
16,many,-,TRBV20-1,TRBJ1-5,TGCAGTGCTAGAGATGACAGGTTTAATAGCAATCAGCCCCAGCATTTT,CSARDDRFNSNQPQHF
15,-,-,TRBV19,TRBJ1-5,TGTGCCAGTAGTATTCAGAAGGCAGGGAATCAGCCCCAGCATTTT,CASSIQKAGNQPQHF
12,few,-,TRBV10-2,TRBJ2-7,TGCGCCAGCGGCCGTACAGGGTGGGAGCAGTACTTC,CASGRTGWEQYF
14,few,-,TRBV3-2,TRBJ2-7,TGTGCCAGCAGCCCCCCGGACGGCACCTACGAGCAGTACTTC,CASSPPDGTYEQYF
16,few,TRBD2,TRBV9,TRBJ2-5,TGTGCCAGCAGCGTAGGATCTAGCGGGGGTGGAGAGACCCAGTACTTC,CASSVGSSGGGETQYF
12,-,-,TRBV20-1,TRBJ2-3,TGCAGTGCTAGCGCCGGGAAAGATACGCAGTATTTT,CSASAGKDTQYF